The clone carrying this T cell receptor (beta chain) was found many times. Trimming took off 1 base at V and 3 bases at J, with 7 bases between the two ends. Germline V gene lookup returns CDR1 SEHNR and CDR2 FQNEAQ (reference sequence). The CDR3 is 15 amino acids. This specimen comes from a study of T cells after yellow fever vaccination. By 5'RACE template switching, TCR cDNA was produced, with a universal primer site and UMIs added in the process. TCRdb called the 5' RACE reads again in MiXCR, with one record for every CDR3 protein. The table lists roughly 300,000 distinct CDR3 sequences, roughly 8.3% of them singletons.

This specimen was PBMCs, taken about 49 days after the first yellow fever vaccination. V and J are TRBV7-9 and TRBJ1-6, with no clear D. This sequence originates from a man aged 18 to 30 who received the YFV17D yellow fever vaccine. The CDR3 sequence: CASSLGDLYNSPLHF. For the CDR3, the DNA is TGTGCCAGCAGCTTAGGTGACCTCTATAATTCACCCCTCCACTTT.